The present T cell receptor beta chain was sequenced within a study of sequential checkpoint blockade in melanoma. As for the study in general: Matched biopsies came pretreatment and at week 13 for approximately 20 patients.

Losses at the gene ends were 4 bases for V and 7 bases for J; bases not matched to a gene: 5. Germline CDR1 is SQVTM and CDR2 is ANQGSEA. The CDR3 runs to 12 residues. The method was immunoSEQ multiplex PCR; TCRdb's version includes in-frame clones alone and lacks a portion of them. This repertoire shows 3,000 to 4,000 clones, approximately 20% found once; its top ten account for roughly a quarter. Treatment specified: randomized to nivolumab then ipilimumab (arm A) or the reverse (arm B). The V gene is TRBV29-1, the J gene TRBJ1-2, with 8 nucleotides matching TRBD1. The clonotype was recovered from a human donor with melanoma. The material was tumor tissue (inferred from file names), obtained from a patient given nivolumab and ipilimumab in sequence. As DNA, the CDR3 is TGCAGCGTTGGCGGACAGGGCAGTGGCTACACCTTC. As protein: CSVGGQGSGYTF.